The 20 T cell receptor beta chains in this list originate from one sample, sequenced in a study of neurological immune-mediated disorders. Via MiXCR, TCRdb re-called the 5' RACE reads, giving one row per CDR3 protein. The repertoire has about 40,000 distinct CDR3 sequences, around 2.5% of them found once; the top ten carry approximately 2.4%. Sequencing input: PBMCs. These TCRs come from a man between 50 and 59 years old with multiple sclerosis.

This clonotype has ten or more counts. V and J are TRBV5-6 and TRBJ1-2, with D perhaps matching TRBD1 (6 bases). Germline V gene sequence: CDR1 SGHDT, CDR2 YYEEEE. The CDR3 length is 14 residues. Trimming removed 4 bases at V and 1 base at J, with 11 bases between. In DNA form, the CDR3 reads TGTGCCAGCAGCCGAGGACAGATTAACTATGGCTACACCTTC. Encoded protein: CASSRGQINYGYTF.

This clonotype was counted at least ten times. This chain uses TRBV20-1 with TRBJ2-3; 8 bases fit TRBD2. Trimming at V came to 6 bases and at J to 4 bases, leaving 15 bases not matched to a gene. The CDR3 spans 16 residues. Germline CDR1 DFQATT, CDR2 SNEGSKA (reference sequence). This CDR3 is CSANERAGAVADTQYF. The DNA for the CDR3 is TGCAGTGCCAATGAAAGAGCGGGGGCCGTCGCAGATACGCAGTATTTT.

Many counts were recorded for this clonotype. CDR3 nucleotides: TGTGCCAGCACCCCAGGGGATAGGAGCTCACCCCTCCACTTT. It codes for CASTPGDRSSPLHF. The V gene is TRBV7-8, the J gene TRBJ1-6, with TRBD1 as a possible D gene (6 bases). This CDR3 comprises 14 residues. Germline values: CDR1 SGHVS, CDR2 FQNEAQ. V was cut by 7 bases and J by 10 bases, with 17 bases left in between.

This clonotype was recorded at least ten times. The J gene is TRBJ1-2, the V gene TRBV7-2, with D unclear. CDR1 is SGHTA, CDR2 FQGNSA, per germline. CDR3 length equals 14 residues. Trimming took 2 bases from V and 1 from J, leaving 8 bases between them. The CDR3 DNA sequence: TGTGCCAGCAGCTTAAGCCAGAATAACTATGGCTACACCTTC. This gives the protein CASSLSQNNYGYTF.

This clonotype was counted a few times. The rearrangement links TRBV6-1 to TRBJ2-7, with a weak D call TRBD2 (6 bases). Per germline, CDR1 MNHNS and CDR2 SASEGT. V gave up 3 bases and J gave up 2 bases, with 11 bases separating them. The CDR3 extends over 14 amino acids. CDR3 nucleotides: TGTGCCAGCAGTGAGTGGACTAACACCTACGAGCAGTACTTC. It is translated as CASSEWTNTYEQYF.

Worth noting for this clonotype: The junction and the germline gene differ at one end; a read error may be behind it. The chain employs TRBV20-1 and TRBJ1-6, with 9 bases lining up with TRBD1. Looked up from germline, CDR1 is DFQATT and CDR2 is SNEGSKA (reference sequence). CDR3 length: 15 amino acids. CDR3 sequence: CSATYTGTGPVPLRF. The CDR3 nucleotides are TGCAGTGCTACATATACCGGGACAGGGCCGGTCCCCCTCCGCTTT.

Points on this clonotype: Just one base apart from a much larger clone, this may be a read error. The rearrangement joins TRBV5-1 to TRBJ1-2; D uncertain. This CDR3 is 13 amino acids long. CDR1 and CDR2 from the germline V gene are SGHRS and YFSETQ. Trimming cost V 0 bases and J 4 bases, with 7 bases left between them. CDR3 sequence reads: CASSLDVGYGYTF. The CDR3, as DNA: TGCGCCAGCAGCTTGGACGTTGGCTATGGCTACACCTTC.

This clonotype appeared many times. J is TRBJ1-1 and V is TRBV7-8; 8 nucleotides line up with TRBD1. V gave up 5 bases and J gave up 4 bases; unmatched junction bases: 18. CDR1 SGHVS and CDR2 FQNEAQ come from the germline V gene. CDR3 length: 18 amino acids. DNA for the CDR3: TGTGCCAGCAGCGGAAAAAGACAGGGGTTGGTCTCGGGCACTGAAGCTTTCTTT. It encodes CASSGKRQGLVSGTEAFF.

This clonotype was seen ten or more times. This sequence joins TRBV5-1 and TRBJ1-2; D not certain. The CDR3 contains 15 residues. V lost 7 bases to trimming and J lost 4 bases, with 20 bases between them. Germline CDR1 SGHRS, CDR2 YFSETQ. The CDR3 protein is CASGNLGRGTYGYTF. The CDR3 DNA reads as TGCGCCAGCGGTAATCTTGGCCGTGGCACCTATGGCTACACCTTC.

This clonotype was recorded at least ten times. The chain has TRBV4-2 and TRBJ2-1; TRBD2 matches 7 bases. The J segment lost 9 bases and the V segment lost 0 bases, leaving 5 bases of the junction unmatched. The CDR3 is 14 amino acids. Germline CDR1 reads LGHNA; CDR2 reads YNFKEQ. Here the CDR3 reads CASSQEWGGGEQFF. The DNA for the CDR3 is TGTGCCAGCAGCCAAGAATGGGGCGGGGGTGAGCAGTTCTTC.

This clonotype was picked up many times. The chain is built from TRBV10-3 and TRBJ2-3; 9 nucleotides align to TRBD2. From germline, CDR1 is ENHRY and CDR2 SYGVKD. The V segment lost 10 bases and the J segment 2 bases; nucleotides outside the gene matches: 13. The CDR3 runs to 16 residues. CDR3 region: CATRGGRGGYTDTQYF. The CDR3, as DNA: TGTGCCACCCGTGGAGGGCGGGGGGGATACACAGATACGCAGTATTTT.

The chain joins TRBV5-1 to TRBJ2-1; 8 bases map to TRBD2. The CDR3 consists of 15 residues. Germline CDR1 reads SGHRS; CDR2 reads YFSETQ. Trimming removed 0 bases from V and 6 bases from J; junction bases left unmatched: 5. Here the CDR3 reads CASSLARAGGNEQFF. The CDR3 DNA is TGCGCCAGCAGCTTGGCCCGGGCGGGGGGCAATGAGCAGTTCTTC. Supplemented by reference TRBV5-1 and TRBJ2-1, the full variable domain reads KAGVTQTPRYLIKTRGQQVTLSCSPISGHRSVSWYQQTPGQGLQFLFEYFSETQRNKGNFPGRFSGRQFSNSRSEMNVSTLELGDSALYLCASSLARAGGNEQFFGPGTRLTVL.

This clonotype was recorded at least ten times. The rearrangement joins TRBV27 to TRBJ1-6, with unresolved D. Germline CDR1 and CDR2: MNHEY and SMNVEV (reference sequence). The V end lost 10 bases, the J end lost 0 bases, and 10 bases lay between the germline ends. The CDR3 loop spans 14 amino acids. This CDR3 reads CATKSSSYNSPLHF. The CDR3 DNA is TGTGCCACCAAGTCGAGCTCCTATAATTCACCCCTCCACTTT.

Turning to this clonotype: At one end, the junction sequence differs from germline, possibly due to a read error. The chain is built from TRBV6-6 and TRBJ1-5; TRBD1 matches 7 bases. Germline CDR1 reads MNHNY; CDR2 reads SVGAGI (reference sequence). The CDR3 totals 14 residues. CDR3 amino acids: CASTPDQGVQPQNF. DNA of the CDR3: TGTGCCAGCACGCCCGACCAGGGGGTCCAGCCCCAGAATTTT.

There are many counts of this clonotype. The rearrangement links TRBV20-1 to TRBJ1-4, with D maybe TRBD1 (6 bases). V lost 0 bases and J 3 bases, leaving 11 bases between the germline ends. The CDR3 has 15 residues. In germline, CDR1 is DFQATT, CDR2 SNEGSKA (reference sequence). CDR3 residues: CSARDATGSNEKLFF. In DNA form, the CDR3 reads TGCAGTGCTAGAGACGCGACAGGATCTAATGAAAAACTGTTTTTT.

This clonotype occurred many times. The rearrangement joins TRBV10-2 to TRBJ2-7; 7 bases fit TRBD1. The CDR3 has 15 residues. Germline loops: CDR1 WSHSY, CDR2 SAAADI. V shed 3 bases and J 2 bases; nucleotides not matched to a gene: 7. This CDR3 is CASSEGRGQTYEQYF. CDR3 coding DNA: TGCGCCAGCAGTGAAGGTCGGGGACAGACCTACGAGCAGTACTTC.

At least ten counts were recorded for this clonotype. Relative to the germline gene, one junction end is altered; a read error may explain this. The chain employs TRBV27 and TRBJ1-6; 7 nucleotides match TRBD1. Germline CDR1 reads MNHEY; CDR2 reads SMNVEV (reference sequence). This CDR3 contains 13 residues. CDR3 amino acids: CASSFTGDSPLNF. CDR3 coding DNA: TGTGCCAGCAGTTTTACAGGGGATTCACCCCTCAACTTT.

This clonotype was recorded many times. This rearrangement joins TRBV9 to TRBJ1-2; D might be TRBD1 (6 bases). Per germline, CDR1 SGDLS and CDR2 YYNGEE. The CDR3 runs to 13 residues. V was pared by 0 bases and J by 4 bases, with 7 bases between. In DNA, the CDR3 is TGTGCCAGCAGCGTAGGGACAGTCTATGGCTACACCTTC. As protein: CASSVGTVYGYTF.

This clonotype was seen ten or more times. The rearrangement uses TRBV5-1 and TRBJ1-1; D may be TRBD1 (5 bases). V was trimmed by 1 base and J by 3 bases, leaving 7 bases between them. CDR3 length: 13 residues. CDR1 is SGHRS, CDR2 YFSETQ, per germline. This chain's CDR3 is CASSLIGDTEAFF. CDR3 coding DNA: TGCGCCAGCAGCTTGATAGGGGACACTGAAGCTTTCTTT.

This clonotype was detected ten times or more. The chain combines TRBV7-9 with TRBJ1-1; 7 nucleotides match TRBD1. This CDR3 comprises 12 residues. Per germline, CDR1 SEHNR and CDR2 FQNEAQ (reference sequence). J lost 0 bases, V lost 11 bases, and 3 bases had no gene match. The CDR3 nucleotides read TGTGCCGGAGGGGGCGTGAACACTGAAGCTTTCTTT. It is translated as CAGGGVNTEAFF.